This TCR beta chain was captured by sequencing in a study of T cell responses to AZD1222 COVID-19 vaccine. Overall study context: Analysis merged second doses at about 4 or about 12 weeks. Study-wide points: Breadth and depth of Spike-specific TCRs rose after two AZD1222 doses. Most donors were white British and more were female, and clonal diversity was possibly underestimated.

Worth noting for this clone: Its antigen is still unknown.

TCRdb's copy holds only in-frame clones and misses some; the assay was immunoSEQ multiplex PCR. This table holds about 140,000 clones, 70% to 90% found once. This CDR3 has 15 amino acids. V was clipped by 0 bases and J by 2 bases, with 9 bases between them. CDR1 is LNHDA and CDR2 is SQIVND in the germline V gene (reference sequence). Sequencing was performed on peripheral blood, taken on day 0 of AZD1222 vaccination. The origin of this receptor is an adult in good health. The rearrangement uses TRBV19 and TRBJ2-3; no reliable D call. The CDR3 sequence is CASSIEWETTDTQYF. The CDR3 DNA is TGTGCCAGTAGTATAGAGTGGGAAACCACAGATACGCAGTATTTT. Full variable domain (missing parts from reference TRBV19 and TRBJ2-3): DGGITQSPKYLFRKEGQNVTLSCEQNLNHDAMYWYRQDPGQGLRLIYYSQIVNDFQKGDIAEGYSVSREKKESFPLTVTSAQKNPTAFYLCASSIEWETTDTQYFGPGTRLTVL.